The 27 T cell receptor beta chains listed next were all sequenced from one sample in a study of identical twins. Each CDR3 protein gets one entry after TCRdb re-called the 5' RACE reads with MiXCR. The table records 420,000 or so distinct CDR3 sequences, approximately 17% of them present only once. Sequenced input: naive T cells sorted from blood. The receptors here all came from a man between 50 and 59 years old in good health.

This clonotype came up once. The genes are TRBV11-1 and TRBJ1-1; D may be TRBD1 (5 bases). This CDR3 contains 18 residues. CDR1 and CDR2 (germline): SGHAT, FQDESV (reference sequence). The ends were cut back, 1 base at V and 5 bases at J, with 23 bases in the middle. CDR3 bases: TGTGCCAGCAGCTTAGGTGGACCTAGGGGAACCTTATGGACTGAAGCTTTCTTT. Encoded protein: CASSLGGPRGTLWTEAFF.

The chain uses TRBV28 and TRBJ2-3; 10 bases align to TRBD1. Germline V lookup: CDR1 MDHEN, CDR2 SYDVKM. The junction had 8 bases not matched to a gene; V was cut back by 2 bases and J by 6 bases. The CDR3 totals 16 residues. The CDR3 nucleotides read TGTGCCAGCAGTTTACCCGGACAGGGGGTGGGGGATACGCAGTATTTT. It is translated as CASSLPGQGVGDTQYF.

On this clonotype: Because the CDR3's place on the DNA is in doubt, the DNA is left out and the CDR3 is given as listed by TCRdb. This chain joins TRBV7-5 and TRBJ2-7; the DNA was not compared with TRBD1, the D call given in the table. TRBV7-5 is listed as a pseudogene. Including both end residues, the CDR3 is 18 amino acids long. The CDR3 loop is CISVSEAGDGAGPYEQYF.

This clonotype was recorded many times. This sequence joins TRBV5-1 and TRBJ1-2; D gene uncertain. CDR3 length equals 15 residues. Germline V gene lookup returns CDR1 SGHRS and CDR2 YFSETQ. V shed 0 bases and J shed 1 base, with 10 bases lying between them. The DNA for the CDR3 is TGCGCCAGCAGCTTGGTCGGAGGGAGTAACTATGGCTACACCTTC. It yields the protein CASSLVGGSNYGYTF.

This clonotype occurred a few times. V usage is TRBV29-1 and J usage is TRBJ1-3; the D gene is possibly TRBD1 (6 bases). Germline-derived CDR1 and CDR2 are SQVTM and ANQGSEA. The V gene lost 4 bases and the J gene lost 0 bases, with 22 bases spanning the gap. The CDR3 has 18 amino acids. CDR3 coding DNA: TGCAGCGTTGTGCCCATTCTTGATGGGGGGGCCTCTGGAAACACCATATATTTT. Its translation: CSVVPILDGGASGNTIYF.

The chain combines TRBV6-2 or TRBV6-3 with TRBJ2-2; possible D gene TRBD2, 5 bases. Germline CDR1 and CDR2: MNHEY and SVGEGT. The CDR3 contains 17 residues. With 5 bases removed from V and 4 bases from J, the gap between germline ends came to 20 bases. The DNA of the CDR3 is TGTGCCAGCAGTAACCGTGGGCTAGCCGATTTCACCGGGGAGCTGTTTTTT. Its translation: CASSNRGLADFTGELFF.

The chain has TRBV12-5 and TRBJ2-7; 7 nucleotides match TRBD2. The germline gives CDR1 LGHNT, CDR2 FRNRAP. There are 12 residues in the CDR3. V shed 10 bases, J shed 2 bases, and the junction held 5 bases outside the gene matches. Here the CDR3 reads CATNSGPYEQYF. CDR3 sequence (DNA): TGTGCTACTAATAGCGGGCCCTACGAGCAGTACTTC.

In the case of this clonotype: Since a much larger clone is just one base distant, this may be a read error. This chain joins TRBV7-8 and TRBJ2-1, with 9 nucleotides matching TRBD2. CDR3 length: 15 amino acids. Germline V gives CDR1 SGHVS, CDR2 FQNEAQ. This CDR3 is CAGSSTSGPYNEQFF. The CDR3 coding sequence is TGTGCCGGCAGCTCGACTAGCGGACCGTACAATGAGCAGTTCTTC.

In DNA, the CDR3 is TGCAGCGTTGAAACAGGGTACCCCTACGAGCAGTACTTC. Its translation is CSVETGYPYEQYF. The J gene is TRBJ2-7, the V gene TRBV29-1, with a tentative D call TRBD1 (6 bases). V shed 2 bases and J shed 2 bases, with 10 bases lying between them. Germline V gene sequence: CDR1 SQVTM, CDR2 ANQGSEA. The CDR3 is made up of 13 amino acids.

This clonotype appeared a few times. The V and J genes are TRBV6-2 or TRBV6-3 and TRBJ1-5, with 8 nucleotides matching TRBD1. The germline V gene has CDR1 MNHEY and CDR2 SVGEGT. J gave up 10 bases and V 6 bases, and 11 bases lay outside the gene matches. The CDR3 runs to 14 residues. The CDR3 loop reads CASRLTGDASPQHF. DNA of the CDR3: TGTGCCAGCAGATTGACAGGGGACGCCTCTCCCCAGCATTTT.

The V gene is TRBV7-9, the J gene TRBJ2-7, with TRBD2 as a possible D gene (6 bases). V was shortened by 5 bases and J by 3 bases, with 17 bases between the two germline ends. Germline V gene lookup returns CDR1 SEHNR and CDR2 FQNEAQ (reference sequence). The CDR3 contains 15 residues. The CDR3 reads CASSPAGRISYEQYF. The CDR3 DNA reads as TGTGCCAGCAGCCCGGCTGGGAGGATAAGCTACGAGCAGTACTTC.

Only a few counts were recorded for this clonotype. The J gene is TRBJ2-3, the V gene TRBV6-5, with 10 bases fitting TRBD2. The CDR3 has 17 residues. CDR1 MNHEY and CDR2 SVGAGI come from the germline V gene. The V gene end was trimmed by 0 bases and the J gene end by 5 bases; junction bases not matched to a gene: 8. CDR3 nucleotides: TGTGCCAGCAGTTACTCGCCCCTAGCGGGAGCTGGAGATACGCAGTATTTT. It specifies CASSYSPLAGAGDTQYF.

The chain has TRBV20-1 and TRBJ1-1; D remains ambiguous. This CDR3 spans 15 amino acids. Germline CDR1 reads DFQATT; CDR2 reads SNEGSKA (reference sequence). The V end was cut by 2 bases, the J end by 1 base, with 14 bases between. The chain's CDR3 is CSARPAVGSNTEAFF. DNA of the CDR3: TGCAGTGCTAGACCGGCAGTGGGATCGAACACTGAAGCTTTCTTT.

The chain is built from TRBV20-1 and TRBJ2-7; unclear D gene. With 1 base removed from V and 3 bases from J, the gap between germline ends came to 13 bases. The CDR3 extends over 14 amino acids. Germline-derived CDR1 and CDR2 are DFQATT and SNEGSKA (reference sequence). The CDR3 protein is CSARAWRTYYEQYF. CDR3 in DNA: TGCAGTGCTAGAGCATGGCGGACGTACTACGAGCAGTACTTC.

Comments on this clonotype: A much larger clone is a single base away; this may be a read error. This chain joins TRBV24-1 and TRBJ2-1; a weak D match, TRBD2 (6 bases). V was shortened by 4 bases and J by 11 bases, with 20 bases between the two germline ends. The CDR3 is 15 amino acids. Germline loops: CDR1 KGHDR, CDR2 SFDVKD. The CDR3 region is CATSDPREPSNKQFF. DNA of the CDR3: TGTGCCACCAGTGACCCCCGGGAGCCCAGTAATAAGCAGTTCTTC.

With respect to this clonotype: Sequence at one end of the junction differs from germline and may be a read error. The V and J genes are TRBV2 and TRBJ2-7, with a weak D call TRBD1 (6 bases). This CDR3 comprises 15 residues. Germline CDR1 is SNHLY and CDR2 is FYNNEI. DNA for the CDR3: TGTGCCAGCAGCGAAGGGGACACCGCTTTCTACGAGCAGTACTTC. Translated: CASSEGDTAFYEQYF.

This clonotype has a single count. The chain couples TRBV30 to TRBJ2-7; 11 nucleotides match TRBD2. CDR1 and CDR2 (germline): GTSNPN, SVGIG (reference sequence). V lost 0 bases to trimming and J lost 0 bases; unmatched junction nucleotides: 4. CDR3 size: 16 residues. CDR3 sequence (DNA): TGTGCCTGGAGTGTATTCGGGACTAGCGGCTCCTACGAGCAGTACTTC. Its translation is CAWSVFGTSGSYEQYF. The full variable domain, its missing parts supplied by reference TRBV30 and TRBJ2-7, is SQTIHQWPATLVQPVGSPLSLECTVEGTSNPNLYWYRQAAGRGLQLLFYSVGIGQISSEVPQNLSASRPQDRQFILSSKKLLLSDSGFYLCAWSVFGTSGSYEQYFGPGTRLTVT.

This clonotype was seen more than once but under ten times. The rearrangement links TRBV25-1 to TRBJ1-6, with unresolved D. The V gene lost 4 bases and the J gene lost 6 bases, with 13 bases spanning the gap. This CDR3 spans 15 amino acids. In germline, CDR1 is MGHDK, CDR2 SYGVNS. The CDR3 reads CASSAFDGANSPLHF. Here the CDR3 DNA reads TGTGCCAGCAGTGCCTTCGACGGAGCTAATTCACCCCTCCACTTT.

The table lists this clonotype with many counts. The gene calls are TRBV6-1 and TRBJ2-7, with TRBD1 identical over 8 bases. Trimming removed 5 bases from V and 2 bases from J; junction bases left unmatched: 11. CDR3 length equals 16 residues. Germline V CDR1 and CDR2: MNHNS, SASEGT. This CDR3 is CASSLITRGPAYEQYF. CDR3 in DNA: TGTGCCAGCAGTCTGATAACCAGGGGGCCTGCCTACGAGCAGTACTTC.

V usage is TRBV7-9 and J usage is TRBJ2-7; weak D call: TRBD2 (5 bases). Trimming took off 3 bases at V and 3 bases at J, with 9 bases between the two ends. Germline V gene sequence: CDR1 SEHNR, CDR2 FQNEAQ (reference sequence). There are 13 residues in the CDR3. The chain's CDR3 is CASSFPRGYEQYF. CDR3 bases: TGTGCCAGCAGCTTCCCCCGGGGCTACGAGCAGTACTTC.

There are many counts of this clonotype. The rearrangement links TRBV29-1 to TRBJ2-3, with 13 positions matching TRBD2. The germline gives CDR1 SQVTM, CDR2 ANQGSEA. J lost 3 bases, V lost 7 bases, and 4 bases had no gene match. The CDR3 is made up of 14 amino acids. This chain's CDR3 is CSAPTSGRTDTQYF. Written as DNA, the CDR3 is TGCAGCGCACCGACTAGCGGGAGGACAGATACGCAGTATTTT.

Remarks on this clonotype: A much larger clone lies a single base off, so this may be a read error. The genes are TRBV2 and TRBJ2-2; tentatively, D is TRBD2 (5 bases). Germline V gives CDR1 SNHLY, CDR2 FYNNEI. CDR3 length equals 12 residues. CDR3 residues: CATATNTGELLF. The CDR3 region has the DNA TGTGCCACTGCAACGAACACCGGGGAGCTGCTTTTT.

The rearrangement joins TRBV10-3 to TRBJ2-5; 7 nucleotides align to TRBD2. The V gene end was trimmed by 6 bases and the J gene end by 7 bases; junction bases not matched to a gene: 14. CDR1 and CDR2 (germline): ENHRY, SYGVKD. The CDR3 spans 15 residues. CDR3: CAISGSQRGGGTQYF. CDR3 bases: TGTGCCATCAGCGGTTCTCAGCGGGGCGGGGGGACCCAGTACTTC.

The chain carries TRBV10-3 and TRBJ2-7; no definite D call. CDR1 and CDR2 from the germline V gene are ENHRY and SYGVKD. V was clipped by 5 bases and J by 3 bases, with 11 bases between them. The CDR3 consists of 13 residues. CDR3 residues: CAISLGQNYEQYF. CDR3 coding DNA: TGTGCCATCAGTCTCGGGCAGAACTACGAGCAGTACTTC.

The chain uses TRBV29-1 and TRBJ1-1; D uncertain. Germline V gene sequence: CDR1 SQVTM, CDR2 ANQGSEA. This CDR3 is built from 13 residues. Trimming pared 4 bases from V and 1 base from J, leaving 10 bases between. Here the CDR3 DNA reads TGCAGCGTTGGGGCGGGGAGGAACACTGAAGCTTTCTTT. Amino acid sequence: CSVGAGRNTEAFF.

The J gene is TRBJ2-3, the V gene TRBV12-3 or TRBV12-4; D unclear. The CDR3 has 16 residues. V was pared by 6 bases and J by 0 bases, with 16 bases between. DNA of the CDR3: TGTGCCAGCAGATTTGGACGCGACTTTAGCACAGATACGCAGTATTTT. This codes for CASRFGRDFSTDTQYF.

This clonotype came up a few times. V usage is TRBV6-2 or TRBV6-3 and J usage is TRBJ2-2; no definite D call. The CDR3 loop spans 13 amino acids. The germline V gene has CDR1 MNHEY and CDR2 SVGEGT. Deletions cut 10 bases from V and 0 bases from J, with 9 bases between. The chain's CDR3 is CAIEVANTGELFF. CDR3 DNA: TGTGCCATCGAGGTCGCGAACACCGGGGAGCTGTTTTTT.